The sequence of this T cell receptor (beta chain) was determined in a study of graft-versus-host responses after intestinal transplantation. Study information: Tacrolimus and steroids were given for three to four years to all recipients after anti-thymocyte globulin induction. Study results and limitations: Investigators detected GvH clones in recipient marrow, with some emerging earlier in ileum or blood.

Germline CDR1 and CDR2: MNHEY and SMNVEV (reference sequence). The trim removed 4 bases at V and 16 bases at J, leaving 12 bases unmatched. This CDR3 spans 13 amino acids. About this clone itself: Its antigen is undetermined.

Libraries were prepared by immunoSEQ multiplex PCR; TCRdb keeps only in-frame clonotypes and omits some of them. The table records more than 65,000 clones, 84% of them present only once. The sample here was unstimulated CD4+ T cells sorted from spleen or lymph node cells, taken before transplant. This TCR came from a human donor who was the organ donor for an intestinal transplant. This rearrangement joins TRBV27 to TRBJ2-1; 8 bases fit TRBD1. The CDR3 nucleotides are TGTGCCAGCAGTTCCCTCTCTGGACAGGGACAATTCTTC. This translates into CASSSLSGQGQFF.